This section outlines one T cell receptor beta chain sequence together with its context. Its antigen is undetermined. TCRdb processed the 5' RACE reads anew with MiXCR; each CDR3 protein has one entry. The table lists approximately 450,000 distinct CDR3 sequences, around a sixth of them singletons. Germline CDR1 reads SGHDT; CDR2 reads YYEEEE. Trimming removed 3 bases from V and 4 bases from J, with 13 bases in between. The CDR3 length is 14 residues. This specimen belongs to a study of T-cell memory formation after mild COVID-19. Study-wide context: The study found TCR clusters largely donor specific.

Study results and caveats: Unconfirmed was the SARS-CoV-2 specificity of second-wave clones that peaked on day 37.

The TCR was taken from an adult woman who had mild COVID-19 (a few samples of this study predate the infection). Cell type and time point are not known. The sequencing input was PBMCs or a T cell subset sorted from them (not recorded which). The gene calls are TRBV5-6 and TRBJ2-5, with D maybe TRBD2 (6 bases). The CDR3, as DNA: TGTGCCAGCAGCTGGAGGGCAGGGCGAGAGACCCAGTACTTC. Its translation is CASSWRAGRETQYF.